This T cell receptor beta chain was documented in a study of T-cell reconstitution after alpha-beta-depleted transplantation in children. CDR3 length equals 13 residues. J lost 8 bases, V lost 4 bases, and 3 bases had no gene match. Germline V CDR1 and CDR2: SGHNT, YYREEE (reference sequence). The authors prepared the TCRbeta library with unique molecular identifiers. MiXCR, run by TCRdb on the PCR reads, gives a single entry per CDR3 protein. The top ten clones hold about a tenth of a sample with more than 250,000 distinct CDR3 sequences, around 9.6% of them seen once. A few counts support this clonotype.

The chain employs TRBV5-4 and TRBJ2-1; TRBD1 matches at 10 bases. Sequenced here: PBMCs from the stem cell graft donor, sampled from the stem cell graft. This sequence was found in a human donor who donated a stem cell graft to a child with SCID. CDR3 nucleotide sequence: TGTGCCAGCAGCACGGACAGGGGGTATGAGCAGTTCTTC. As protein: CASSTDRGYEQFF.